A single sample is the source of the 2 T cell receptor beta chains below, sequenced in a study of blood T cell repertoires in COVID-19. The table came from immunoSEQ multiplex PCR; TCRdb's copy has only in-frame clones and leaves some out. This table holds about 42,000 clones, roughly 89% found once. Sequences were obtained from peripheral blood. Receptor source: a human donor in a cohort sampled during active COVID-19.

CDR3 in DNA: TGTGCCAGCAGCTCTGGGACAGGGGGCTATGGCTACACCTTC. Protein: CASSSGTGGYGYTF. The chain uses TRBV7-2 and TRBJ1-2, with 11 bases that match TRBD1. The CDR3 is 14 residues long. V lost 4 bases to trimming and J lost 4 bases; unmatched junction nucleotides: 2. Germline CDR1 SGHTA, CDR2 FQGNSA.

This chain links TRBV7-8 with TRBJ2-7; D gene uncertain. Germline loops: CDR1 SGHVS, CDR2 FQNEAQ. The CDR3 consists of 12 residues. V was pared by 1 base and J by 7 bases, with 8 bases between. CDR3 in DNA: TGTGCCAGCAGCTTAGATCATCGGGAGCAGTACTTC. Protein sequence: CASSLDHREQYF.